Given below is one T cell receptor beta chain in context. The target of this receptor is not known. Nothing much larger sits one base from this clone, and base qualities are not available. The data belong to a study of cytomegalovirus exposure and HLA in healthy donors (dated by TCRdb to 2015 to 2018). Some background on the complete study: An earlier analysis of more than 550 of the donors reported around 280 Gb of sequence data and about 120 million unique TCR beta sequences obtained from about 179 million T cells. An early release covering roughly 640 HLA-typed donors comprised 250 to 350 gigabases of sequencing data and about 90 million unique TCR sequences. Among the roughly 430 genotyped donors, about 85% belonged to the genetic ancestry cluster associated with self-reported Caucasian donors. The study was designed to test whether signatures of past pathogen exposure could be identified by cataloging public T cell receptors. Using immunosequencing, the study profiled T cell repertoires from around 680 subjects and related those repertoires to cytomegalovirus serostatus. Along with the approximately 700-subject first cohort, a separate validation cohort of roughly 110 different subjects was used. To predict cytomegalovirus infection status, the study combined high-throughput TCR immunosequencing, statistical association of individual TCRs with disease status, and machine learning. To study patterns of TCR occurrence, a later analysis re-analyzed previously published TCR beta repertoires from 700 or so donors and added high-resolution HLA genotyping. Rather than using new phenotypic data, the later analysis identified candidate immune exposures from TCR beta sequences and from how often those sequences occurred across donors. In an earlier analysis of about 590 of the donors, high-throughput TCR beta sequencing was used to judge whether each TCR beta V gene segment behaved as functional or pseudogenic. Donor age, sex, ethnicity and CMV serostatus were compiled together with the repertoire data. In a later genetic analysis, genome-wide SNP genotypes for about 65% of the roughly 700 donors were used, and that subset was treated as a discovery cohort. Every discovery cohort repertoire had been produced on one sequencing platform. Class I and class II HLA loci were covered by the typing at four-digit resolution. The number of donors typed differed by locus, with about 620-630 for A, B, C, DRB1 and DQB1, around 500 for DQA1, about 610 for DPA1, and some 450 for DPB1. Five DR-DQ haplotypes were treated as single units for association and clustering because of strong linkage in the cohort. On average, roughly 250,000 unique TCR beta nucleotide sequences were sequenced per donor among a few hundred genotyped donors of the cohort, with 15% to 20% of those sequences being non-productive. Study-wide findings and limitations: A further reported finding was that TCR beta sequences accurately predicted the HLA-A and HLA-B alleles for most subjects in the first cohort. According to a later analysis, TCR association rates differed among HLA loci, with DRB1 alleles showing the most associated TCRs and HLA-C alleles showing the fewest. A few of the identified cytomegalovirus-associated TCR beta chains were confirmed in vitro to be specific for cytomegalovirus antigens. Strong co-occurrence of HLA alleles, especially DR and DQ, made assigning TCR associations to individual alleles difficult. An earlier analysis of roughly 570 of the donors showed that most TCR beta V segments appeared in productive rearrangements either about 87% or about 30% of the time, which broadly matched IMGT annotations. The classifier was reported to diagnose cytomegalovirus status with high specificity and sensitivity in both the original and validation cohorts. In a later analysis, most CMV-associated TCR beta chains were found to appear HLA-restricted, with HLA associations seemingly driven largely by CMV exposure. Compared with the roughly 700-donor mean, donors in an Asian-associated ancestry cluster had fewer N-insertions in productive TCRs, according to a later genetic analysis. Because HLA typing was missing for some donors at each locus, association tests included only the typed subset. In a later analysis, HLA-associated TCR beta chains were found to be more clonally expanded and to have lower generation probabilities than equally common non-associated chains. This cohort had only TCR beta chains sequenced, and the lack of alpha or paired-chain data limited which features could be detected. An association between a missense DCLRE1C variant and V-gene and J-gene trimming of TCR beta chains was found in a later genetic analysis and replicated in an independent cohort. A cluster of highly shared sequence variants was judged likely to be a technical artifact of the sequencing pipeline. Presence/absence analyses assumed roughly uniform sequencing depth across donors, an assumption that may not hold. According to the authors, the approach could potentially be generalized to other disease states and immunological phenotypes. In the study, around 150 TCR beta chains were listed as associated with cytomegalovirus. According to a later analysis, parvovirus B19, influenza, CMV and Epstein-Barr virus appeared linked to several top co-occurrence clusters. CMV serostatus was the only immune exposure information available for the cohort. Across donors, most TCR sequences were observed very rarely, whereas some public TCRs were present in many individuals. Because counts were too low, about 15 rarely observed V segments, including chromosome 9 orphons, were left out of the earlier analysis of some 600 of the donors. Some IMGT-functional V segments, including TRBV6-2 and TRBV6-3, could not be told apart with the 87-base-pair reads, so those segments were excluded. At a false discovery rate of 0.05, a later analysis linked 16,951 TCR beta sequences to specific HLA alleles. Linkage disequilibrium might explain the correlated functional status among segregating V segments, but an unknown experimental factor could not be excluded.

V and J are truncated by 0 bases and 3 bases respectively, leaving an intervening sequence of 10 bases. Per the germline V gene, SGDLS is the CDR1 and YYNGEE is the CDR2. The CDR3, from cysteine to phenylalanine, totals 15 residues. The only DNA kept is the CDR3, 45 bases in frame from the first base. Libraries came from the immunoSEQ multiplex PCR assay. A mixture of 60 forward primers for TCR Vbeta segments and 13 reverse primers for TCR Jbeta segments was used in the multiplex PCR. The CDR3 region of rearranged TCR beta genes was amplified from genomic DNA with a multiplex PCR assay. On the Illumina HiSeq System, the amplified TCR beta libraries were sequenced as 87-base-pair reads. The published analysis was carried out like this. Across the 600 to 700 repertoires, a later analysis counted around 80 million unique TCR beta chains, 9.5 million to 13 million of which were shared by at least two donors. Raw reads were error-corrected and collapsed into unique sequences with a nearest-neighbor algorithm that merged closely related sequences to remove PCR and sequencing errors. To assign V, D and J gene segments, CDR3 sequences were aligned to IMGT reference sequences. For a sequence to be retained, a match of at least six nucleotides was required to both a V gene segment and a J gene segment. A rearrangement was called productive if the CDR3 had no stop codons and remained in frame with V and J, and every other rearrangement was called non-productive. CDR3 was defined by IMGT convention, running from the second conserved V-encoded cysteine to the conserved J-encoded phenylalanine. Sequences without an unambiguous match to a single V gene segment were excluded from the earlier analysis of approximately 560 of the donors. An earlier analysis of just under 600 of the donors called V segments functional above 56.7% productive rearrangements and segregating when the between-donor standard deviation exceeded 5%. A statistical classification framework was built for diagnosing cytomegalovirus status from the catalog of TCR beta chain sequences. A later analysis assigned V and J genes by comparing TCR nucleotide sequences with IMGT/GENE-DB human TR gene sequences. Using the TCRdist pipeline, a later analysis assigned CDR3 sequences along with most-parsimonious VDJ recombination scenarios. In a later analysis, each TCR beta chain was defined by its CDR3 amino acid sequence together with its V-gene family, and reads without a unique V-gene family were excluded. In a later analysis, nearly 600 highly shared, low-generation-probability nucleotide sequences were removed to address suspected cross-contamination and a sequencing artifact. For each public chain, a later analysis derived a clonal expansion index from normalized ranks of inferred template counts within each repertoire. A later analysis computed generation probabilities with a VDJ recombination model fitted to out-of-frame rearrangements, and checked the results against IGoR. Hypergeometric tests were used in a later analysis to score TCR-TCR, TCR-HLA and TCR-CMV co-occurrence, with a repertoire-size bias correction applied to the TCR pairs. A later analysis estimated false discovery rates by permuting HLA or CMV assignments 20 times. A later analysis grouped co-occurring TCRs with DBSCAN, adding TCRdist sequence similarity when clustering within HLA-allele-positive subsets. Repertoires with fewer than 30,000 or more than 120,000 public chains, plus five repertoires with anomalous nucleotide sharing, were excluded from co-occurrence clustering. Entries here come from immuneACCESS through TCRdb and include only in-frame sequences with V and J called. Some clones fail to appear in such tables; in the studies checked, an unresolved V gene covers under half of the shortfall, and the cause of the remainder is unknown. V, J and clone size were drawn from that table, and D and trimming were deduced from the DNA. The sample has 55,000 to 70,000 clones on record, 60% to 75% of them singletons. Around 10% of the sample comes from the top ten.

The cohort consisted of approximately 670 healthy bone marrow donors. All cohort members were sampled while nominally healthy, although unrecorded immune exposures were likely present. The donor was CMV seropositive and belonged to the group of 250 to 300 seropositive cohort members. A peripheral blood sample was provided by each donor, and peripheral blood mononuclear cells were used for TCR beta sequencing. Genomic DNA was extracted from the blood cell samples with the Qiagen DNeasy Blood Extraction Kit. This chain joins TRBV9 to TRBJ1-5; the D gene is perhaps TRBD1, from 5 matching bases. The receptor's source is a woman aged 55-70 years in good health and CMV-seropositive. The specimen sequenced was PBMCs. The encoded CDR3 is CASSVEGMANQPQHF. In nucleotides, the sequence is TGTGCCAGCAGCGTAGAGGGGATGGCCAATCAGCCCCAGCATTTT.